This note documents a single T cell receptor (beta chain) sequence. This specimen comes from a study of T cell changes during pregnancy in multiple sclerosis. Using immunoSEQ multiplex PCR, the repertoire was profiled, and TCRdb retains in-frame clones only, with some absent. The data show 46,000 or so clones, over 85% seen once. The ends lost 1 base at V and 8 bases at J; junction bases unmatched: 9. Germline loops: CDR1 SQVTM, CDR2 ANQGSEA. This CDR3 has 14 amino acids. This TCR derives from a female donor with multiple sclerosis, enrolled in a pregnancy study. The specimen was CD8+ T cells from peripheral blood mononuclear cells, collected after pregnancy. This sequence joins TRBV29-1 and TRBJ1-2, with TRBD1 matching 8 bases. CDR3 coding DNA: TGCAGCGTTGAAGGCTCAGGGGGCATGGGAGGCTACACCTTC. Its protein is CSVEGSGGMGGYTF.